This TCR beta chain appears in the sequencing data of a study of blood T cell repertoires in COVID-19. There are 14 residues in the CDR3. Germline-derived CDR1 and CDR2 are KGHDR and SFDVKD. The ends lost 5 bases at V and 1 base at J; junction bases unmatched: 4. Study processing details: Estimates of nucleated cell counts were drawn from the amplification of reference gene primers. This table comes from immunoSEQ multiplex PCR, and its TCRdb copy is limited to in-frame clones, with some not included. V and J calls and clone size come straight from that table; D and trimming were deduced from the DNA. Here the sample spans 300,000 to 500,000 clones, around 89% being singletons. Living in about two dozen US areas, the participants were between roughly 18 and 89 years of age. This clone was observed a few times.

J is TRBJ2-7 and V is TRBV24-1, with 7 bases aligning to TRBD1. This receptor was taken from a woman younger than 45 with acute COVID-19. The sequenced material came from PBMCs or T cells enriched from blood (not recorded which). CDR3 in amino acids: CATSARDSSYEQYF. The CDR3, as DNA: TGTGCCACCAGTGCAAGGGACAGTTCCTACGAGCAGTACTTC.